This entry is about one TCR beta chain. Its antigen is still unknown. The identical CDR3 is also encoded by other nucleotide sequences in the sample. The sample comes from a study of shared clonotypes between healthy human individuals. Study-level background: Researchers drew samples from two women and a few men aged 18 to 49. CD4 naive and memory got three plates each, CD8 naive two, CD8 memory one.

Study-level points and caveats: Among donors, the sharing of clonotypes was expected to be influenced by sequencing depth. Clonotypes shared by all four sorted-subset donors had higher generation probabilities than non-shared clonotypes.

The data were produced by immunoSEQ multiplex PCR, yet TCRdb's version contains in-frame clones alone and is incomplete. The repertoire consists of some 680,000 clones, with less than 80% occurring once and the leading ten covering 1.5% to 2%. V shed 3 bases, J shed 2 bases, and the junction held 5 bases outside the gene matches. CDR1 is MDHEN and CDR2 is SYDVKM in the germline V gene. There are 16 residues in the CDR3. The sequence was collected from a woman under 40 in good health. Sequenced sample: memory CD4+ T cells sorted from blood. As to subset: CD45RA-negative fraction. The chain links TRBV28 to TRBJ1-2; 11 bases fit TRBD1. CDR3 coding DNA: TGTGCCAGCAGTTTTCCGGGACAGGGGGGCAACTATGGCTACACCTTC. Its translation: CASSFPGQGGNYGYTF.